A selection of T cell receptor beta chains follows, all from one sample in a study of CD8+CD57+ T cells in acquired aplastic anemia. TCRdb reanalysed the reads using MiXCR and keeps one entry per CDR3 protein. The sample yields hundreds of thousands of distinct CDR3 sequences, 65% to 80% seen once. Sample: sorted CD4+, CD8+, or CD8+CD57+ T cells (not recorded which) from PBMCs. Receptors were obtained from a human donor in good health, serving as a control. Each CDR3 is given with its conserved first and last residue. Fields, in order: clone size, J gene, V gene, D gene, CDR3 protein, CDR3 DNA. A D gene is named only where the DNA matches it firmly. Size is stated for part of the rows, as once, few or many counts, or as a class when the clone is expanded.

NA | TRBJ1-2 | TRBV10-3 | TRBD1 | CAISPGTGGDYGYTF | TGTGCCATCAGTCCCGGGACAGGAGGGGACTATGGCTACACCTTC
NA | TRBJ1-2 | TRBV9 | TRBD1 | CASSLGWQGETQSF | TGTGCCAGCAGCCTAGGATGGCAGGGGGAGACCCAGTCCTTC
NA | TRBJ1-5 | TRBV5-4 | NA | CASSEQINGNQPQHF | TGTGCCAGCAGCGAACAGATAAACGGCAATCAGCCCCAGCATTTT
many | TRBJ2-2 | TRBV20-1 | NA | CSARPTGRNTGELFF | TGCAGTGCTAGACCTACAGGGAGGAACACCGGGGAGCTGTTTTTT
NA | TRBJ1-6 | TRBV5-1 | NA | CASSLEPKGAPLHF | TGCGCCAGCAGCTTGGAGCCAAAGGGGGCACCCCTCCACTTT
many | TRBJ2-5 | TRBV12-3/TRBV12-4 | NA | CASSLPYLRETQYF | TGTGCCAGCAGCCTACCCTATCTTCGGGAGACCCAGTACTTC
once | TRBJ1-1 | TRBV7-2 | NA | CASSLGGRTHLAFF | TGTGCCAGCAGCCTTGGGGGCCGGACACATTTAGCTTTCTTT
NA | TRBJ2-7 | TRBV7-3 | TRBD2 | CASSPLGLAESSYEQYF | TGTGCCAGCAGCCCACTGGGACTAGCGGAAAGCTCCTACGAGCAGTACTTC
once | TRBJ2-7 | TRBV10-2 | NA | CASSSDGAREQYF | TGCGCCAGCAGCTCTGACGGAGCCCGCGAGCAGTACTTC
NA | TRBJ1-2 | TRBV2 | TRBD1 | CASSEVQGVIGYTF | TGTGCCAGCAGTGAAGTCCAGGGGGTGATTGGCTACACCTTC
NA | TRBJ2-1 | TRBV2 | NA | CASRGDRTIALHF | TGTGCCAGCAGGGGGGATAGAACCATCGCCCTCCACTTC
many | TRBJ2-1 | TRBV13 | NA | CASSLSVTGEDEQFF | TGTGCCAGCAGCTTGTCGGTAACAGGGGAGGATGAGCAGTTCTTC
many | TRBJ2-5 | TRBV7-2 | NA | CASSLEVLAGKETQYF | TGTGCCAGCAGCTTAGAAGTGCTGGCAGGGAAAGAGACCCAGTACTTC
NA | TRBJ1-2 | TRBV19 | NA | CASSMRPAYGYTF | TGTGCCAGTAGTATGCGGCCTGCCTATGGCTACACCTTC
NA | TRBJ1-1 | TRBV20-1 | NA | CSAISGGAPAFF | TGCAGTGCCATTAGCGGGGGGGCCCCAGCTTTCTTT
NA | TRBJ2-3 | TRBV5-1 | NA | CASRLGYADTQYF | TGCGCCAGCAGATTGGGATACGCGGATACGCAGTATTTT
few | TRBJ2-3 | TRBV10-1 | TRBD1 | CASNRGGSTDTQYF | TGCGCCAGTAACAGGGGTGGTAGCACAGATACGCAGTATTTT
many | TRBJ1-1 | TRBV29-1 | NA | CSVAEGAGFEAFF | TGCAGCGTGGCTGAAGGGGCGGGTTTTGAAGCTTTCTTT
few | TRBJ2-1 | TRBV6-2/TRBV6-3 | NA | CASSRGGAGEQFF | TGTGCCAGCAGTAGAGGGGGGGCGGGGGAGCAGTTCTTC
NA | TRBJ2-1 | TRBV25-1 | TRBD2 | CASSPFTRGGAVGEQFF | TGTGCCAGCAGTCCATTTACTCGCGGGGGGGCCGTTGGTGAGCAGTTCTTC
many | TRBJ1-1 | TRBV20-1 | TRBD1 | CSANGQGSEAFF | TGCAGTGCTAACGGACAGGGGTCTGAAGCTTTCTTT
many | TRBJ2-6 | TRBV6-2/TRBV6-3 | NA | CASSYSAGNSGANVLTF | TGTGCCAGCAGTTACTCGGCAGGTAACTCTGGGGCCAACGTCCTGACTTTC
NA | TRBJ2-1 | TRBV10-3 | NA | CAISESQVAYNEQFF | TGTGCCATCAGTGAATCGCAGGTGGCTTACAATGAGCAGTTCTTC
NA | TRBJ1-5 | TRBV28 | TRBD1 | CASSPDRDNQPQHF | TGTGCCAGCAGTCCAGACAGGGATAATCAGCCCCAGCATTTT
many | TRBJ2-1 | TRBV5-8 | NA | CASSLGRPRMYNEQFF | TGTGCCAGCAGCTTAGGGCGCCCTCGGATGTACAATGAGCAGTTCTTC
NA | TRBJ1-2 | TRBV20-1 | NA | CSARTRDGNGYTF | TGCAGTGCTAGAACCCGGGACGGCAATGGCTACACCTTC
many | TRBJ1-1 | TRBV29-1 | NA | CSVPTGLNTEAFF | TGCAGCGTCCCCACGGGTCTTAATACTGAAGCTTTCTTT
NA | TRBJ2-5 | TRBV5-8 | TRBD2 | CASSRTGGTQYF | TGTGCCAGCAGCCGGACGGGGGGGACCCAGTACTTC
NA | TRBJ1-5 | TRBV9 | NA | CASSALAHSTDTHF | TGTGCCAGCAGCGCACTAGCGCATAGCACAGATACGCATTTT
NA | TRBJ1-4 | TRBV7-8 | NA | CASSPRQVSAVFF | TGTGCCAGCAGCCCGAGACAGGTGTCGGCGGTGTTTTTT
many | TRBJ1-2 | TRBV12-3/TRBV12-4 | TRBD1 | CASSYHRDSTIGYTF | TGTGCCAGCAGTTATCACCGGGACAGTACCATAGGCTACACCTTC
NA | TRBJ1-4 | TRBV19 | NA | CASSVGTQPLF | TGTGCCAGTAGTGTCGGGACACAACCTCTTTTT
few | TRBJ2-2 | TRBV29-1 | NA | CSTTGPANTEELFF | TGCAGCACTACAGGGCCCGCGAACACCGAGGAGCTGTTTTTT
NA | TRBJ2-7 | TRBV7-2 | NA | CASSLSRAVNQQHF | TGTGCCAGCAGCTTGAGCAGGGCTGTCAACCAGCAGCACTTC
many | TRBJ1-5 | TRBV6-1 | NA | CASSGDLYSNQPQHF | TGTGCCAGCAGTGGGGACCTTTATAGCAATCAGCCCCAGCATTTT
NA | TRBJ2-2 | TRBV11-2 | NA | CASSLADFGELFF | TGTGCCAGCAGCTTAGCTGACTTCGGGGAGCTGTTTTTT
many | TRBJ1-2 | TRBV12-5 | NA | CASGLDRSFHIYGYTF | TGTGCTAGTGGTTTGGACAGGTCCTTCCATATCTATGGCTACACCTTC
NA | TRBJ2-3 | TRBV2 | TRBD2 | CASSKASGTFADTQYF | TGTGCCAGCAGCAAAGCTAGCGGGACATTCGCAGATACGCAGTATTTT
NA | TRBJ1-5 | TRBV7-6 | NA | CASSAQGRTLSPLF | TGTGCCAGCAGCGCACAAGGGCGGACCCTTTCACCCCTCTTT
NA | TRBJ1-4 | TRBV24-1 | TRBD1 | CATSDRGQGTEKLFF | TGTGCCACCAGTGATCGGGGACAGGGTACGGAAAAACTGTTTTTT
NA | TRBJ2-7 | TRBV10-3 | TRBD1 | CAISGTGQGAGSYEQYF | TGTGCCATCAGTGGAACGGGGCAGGGGGCTGGCTCCTACGAGCAGTACTTC
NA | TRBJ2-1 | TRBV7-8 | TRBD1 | CASSFTGGPVQYSVSF | TGTGCCAGCAGCTTTACAGGGGGTCCTGTGCAGTACAGCGTGTCCTTC
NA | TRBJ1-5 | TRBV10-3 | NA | CAISEMIGQPQHF | TGTGCCATCAGTGAGATGATCGGTCAGCCCCAGCATTTT
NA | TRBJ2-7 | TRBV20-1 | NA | CSARPGLASAQYF | TGCAGTGCTAGGCCGGGACTCGCCTCGGCGCAGTACTTC
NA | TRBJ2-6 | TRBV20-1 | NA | CSARDEGTGADVLTF | TGCAGTGCTAGAGATGAGGGGACTGGGGCCGACGTCCTGACTTTC
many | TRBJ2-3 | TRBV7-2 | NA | CASSPGPFTDTQYF | TGTGCCAGCAGCCCGGGACCGTTCACAGATACGCAGTATTTT
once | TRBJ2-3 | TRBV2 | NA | CASSLAGQSKDTQYF | TGTGCCAGCAGCTTAGCCGGACAGAGCAAGGATACGCAGTATTTT
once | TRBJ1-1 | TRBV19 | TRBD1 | CASSIRRGTAMNTEAFF | TGTGCCAGTAGTATACGGCGGGGGACAGCTATGAACACTGAAGCTTTCTTT
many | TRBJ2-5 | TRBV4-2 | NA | CASSQPLRGVPQETQYF | TGTGCCAGCAGCCAACCCCTTCGAGGTGTTCCACAAGAGACCCAGTACTTC
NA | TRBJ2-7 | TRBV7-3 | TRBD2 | CASSSGRLAGATWF | TGTGCCAGCAGCTCAGGGCGACTAGCGGGGGCCACGTGGTTC
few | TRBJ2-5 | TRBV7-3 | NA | CASSYLGNQETQYF | TGTGCCAGCAGCTATTTAGGGAATCAAGAGACCCAGTACTTC
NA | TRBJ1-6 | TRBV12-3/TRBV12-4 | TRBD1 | CASSLWTGDNSPLHF | TGTGCCAGCAGCTTATGGACAGGGGATAATTCACCCCTCCACTTT
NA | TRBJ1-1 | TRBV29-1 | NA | CSVASVWGAVTEAFF | TGCAGCGTTGCTTCTGTTTGGGGGGCTGTCACTGAAGCTTTCTTT
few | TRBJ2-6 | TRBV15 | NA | CATASFGANVLTF | TGTGCCACCGCTTCCTTTGGGGCCAACGTCCTGACTTTC
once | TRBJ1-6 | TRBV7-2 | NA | CASSRQGGITAEQF | TGTGCCAGCAGCCGGCAGGGTGGTATCACCGCGGAGCAGTTT
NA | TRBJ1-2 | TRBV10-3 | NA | CAISEEGTVRGDTF | TGTGCCATCAGTGAAGAGGGTACCGTCAGGGGCGACACCTTC
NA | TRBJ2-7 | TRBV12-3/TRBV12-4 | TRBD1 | CASSHEGADYEQYF | TGTGCCAGCAGTCATGAGGGGGCCGACTACGAGCAGTACTTC
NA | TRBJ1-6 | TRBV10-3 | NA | CAISEGVLNSPLHF | TGTGCCATCAGTGAGGGGGTGCTTAATTCACCCCTCCACTTT
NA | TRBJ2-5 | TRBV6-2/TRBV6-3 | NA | CASTGGDSRETQYF | TGTGCCAGCACAGGAGGGGACAGCCGGGAGACCCAGTACTTC